The 24 T cell receptor beta chains below were found in one sample sequenced in a study of Ad26.COV2.S vaccination and SARS-CoV-2 variants. Noted treatment: some 20 received Ad26.COV2.S at low or high dose, single or two shots; 5 received placebo; per-sample allocation not given. Sampling was done on day 63 after the first vaccine or placebo injection. The table came from immunoSEQ multiplex PCR; TCRdb's copy has only in-frame clones and leaves some out. The profile shows around 270,000 clones, 70% to 90% of them singletons. Here the sequenced sample was peripheral blood, taken in a trial of Ad26.COV2.S vaccine versus placebo. Every receptor here comes from a person aged 18-60 years who received the Ad26.COV2.S COVID-19 vaccine or a placebo.

This chain uses TRBV6-5 with TRBJ2-4; D call uncertain. V was clipped by 11 bases and J by 5 bases, with 7 bases between them. From germline, CDR1 is MNHEY and CDR2 SVGAGI. The CDR3 extends over 10 amino acids. The DNA of the CDR3 is TGTGCCCCGGGCGAAAACATTCAGTACTTC. Protein sequence: CAPGENIQYF.

The chain combines TRBV12-2 with TRBJ1-2. TRBV12-2 is noted as a pseudogene. The CDR3 length is 18 residues. CDR3 in DNA: TGTGCAAGTCGCTTAGTTGGATATGTAAGGGTCCCTAACTATGGCTACACCTTC. Amino acids: CASRLVGYVRVPNYGYTF.

This clone is a singleton in its sample. The chain is built from TRBV5-4 and TRBJ2-3; 9 bases align to TRBD2. This CDR3 contains 15 residues. The ends lost 4 bases at V and 10 bases at J; junction bases unmatched: 13. Per germline, CDR1 SGHNT and CDR2 YYREEE (reference sequence). The CDR3 bases are TGTGCCAGCAGCGCCCTGGGACTAGCCGACAAGGCGCAGTATTTT. Its protein product is CASSALGLADKAQYF.

The chain recombines TRBV25-1 with TRBJ1-3; D not resolved. The CDR3 is made up of 14 amino acids. Germline V CDR1 and CDR2: MGHDK, SYGVNS. V was shortened by 11 bases and J by 0 bases, with 14 bases between the two germline ends. In DNA, the CDR3 is TGTGCCTTCCCACGGACGGACTCTGGAAACACCATATATTTT. As protein: CAFPRTDSGNTIYF.

V usage is TRBV7-2 and J usage is TRBJ1-5; the D gene is possibly TRBD1 (6 bases). The ends were cut back, 5 bases at V and 9 bases at J, with 14 bases in the middle. CDR3 length: 13 residues. Looked up from germline, CDR1 is SGHTA and CDR2 is FQGNSA. The CDR3 coding sequence is TGTGCCAGCAGCCCGATGGGGGGCGGGCCCCAGCATTTT. Encoded protein: CASSPMGGGPQHF.

The V and J genes are TRBV6-4 and TRBJ2-2, with D possibly TRBD1 on 6 matching bases. Trimming removed 4 bases from V and 6 bases from J, with 12 bases in between. The germline V gene encodes CDR1 MRHNA and CDR2 SNTAGT. The CDR3 is made up of 14 amino acids. The CDR3 DNA reads as TGTGCCAGCAGTGCGCTGGGGGCCTCCGGGGAGCTGTTTTTT. This sequence encodes CASSALGASGELFF.

The chain's CDR3 is CSVEGAGGPVNRNEQFF. The CDR3 DNA reads as TGCAGCGTTGAGGGAGCGGGAGGGCCAGTAAACCGCAATGAGCAGTTCTTC. The J gene is TRBJ2-1, the V gene TRBV29-1, with TRBD2 identical over 10 bases. Germline V lookup: CDR1 SQVTM, CDR2 ANQGSEA. V lost 3 bases to trimming and J lost 6 bases; unmatched junction nucleotides: 14. CDR3 size: 17 residues.

This clone was detected many times. This chain connects TRBV5-1 to TRBJ2-2, with D perhaps TRBD2 (6 bases). The CDR3 totals 15 residues. CDR1 SGHRS and CDR2 YFSETQ come from the germline V gene. Trimming shortened V by 1 base and J by 7 bases, and 14 bases separated the two germline ends. The CDR3 nucleotides are TGCGCCAGCAGCTTGTACGAGGGAGGATACGGGGAGCTGTTTTTT. Encoded protein: CASSLYEGGYGELFF.

The chain is built from TRBV5-4 and TRBJ2-5, with 7 bases matching TRBD2. The V gene end was trimmed by 1 base and the J gene end by 3 bases; junction bases not matched to a gene: 3. This CDR3 contains 14 residues. The V gene's germline CDR1 is SGHNT and CDR2 YYREEE (reference sequence). The DNA of the CDR3 is TGTGCCAGCAGCTTGTTTGGGGGGGAAGAGACCCAGTACTTC. As protein: CASSLFGGEETQYF. Combining the CDR3 with reference TRBV5-4 and TRBJ2-5 gives the whole variable domain ETGVTQSPTHLIKTRGQQVTLRCSSQSGHNTVSWYQQALGQGPQFIFQYYREEENGRGNFPPRFSGLQFPNYSSELNVNALELDDSALYLCASSLFGGEETQYFGPGTRLLVL.

This chain uses TRBV3-1 (or the pseudogene TRBV3-2) with TRBJ1-6; TRBD1 aligns across 7 bases. Trimming took 2 bases from V and 7 from J; bases not matched to a gene: 5. Germline V gene data show CDR1 as LGHDT and CDR2 as YNNKEL (reference sequence). The CDR3 sequence is 15 residues long. CDR3: CASSQQGGGNSPLHF. CDR3 nucleotides: TGTGCCAGCAGCCAACAGGGGGGGGGAAATTCACCCCTCCACTTT.

This clone turned up a few times. This chain links TRBV7-2 with TRBJ2-1; no definite D call. Trimming left V 3 bases short and J 6 bases short, with 3 bases between. Germline V gives CDR1 SGHTA, CDR2 FQGNSA. The CDR3 length is 11 residues. The DNA for the CDR3 is TGTGCCAGCAGCTTCGTCAATGAGCAGTTCTTC. This gives the protein CASSFVNEQFF.

The J gene is TRBJ2-7, the V gene TRBV15, with 7 bases lining up with TRBD1. The CDR3 totals 15 residues. V shed 0 bases, J shed 0 bases, and the junction held 2 bases outside the gene matches. CDR1 and CDR2 from the germline V gene are LNHNV and YYDKDF (reference sequence). CDR3 coding DNA: TGTGCCACCAGCAGAGAAGGGGGCCCCTCCTACGAGCAGTACTTC. Protein sequence: CATSREGGPSYEQYF.

The chain links TRBV5-1 to TRBJ2-1; TRBD1 matches at 9 bases. Germline assignment: CDR1 SGHRS and CDR2 YFSETQ. Losses at the gene ends were 1 base for V and 1 base for J; bases not matched to a gene: 3. The CDR3 loop spans 16 amino acids. CDR3 sequence: CASSLTGTGSYNEQFF. CDR3 sequence (DNA): TGCGCCAGCAGCTTGACTGGGACAGGGTCCTACAATGAGCAGTTCTTC.

The CDR3 DNA is TGCGCCAGCAGCCAAGAACAGGGGGAAAAACTGTTTTTT. This codes for CASSQEQGEKLFF. The chain links TRBV4-3 to TRBJ1-4; 7 bases line up with TRBD1. J was trimmed by 8 bases and V by 0 bases; bases with no gene match: 0. Germline lookup yields CDR1 LGHNA and CDR2 YSLEER. This CDR3 comprises 13 residues.

This chain joins TRBV19 and TRBJ2-1; 7 bases align to TRBD2. Germline V gene sequence: CDR1 LNHDA, CDR2 SQIVND (reference sequence). V trimming: 7 bases; J trimming: 0 bases; junction bases outside the gene matches: 6. The CDR3 has 15 residues. The CDR3 here is CASKEERGSYNEQFF. The CDR3 DNA follows: TGTGCCAGTAAGGAGGAGCGGGGCTCCTACAATGAGCAGTTCTTC.

The V gene is TRBV27, the J gene TRBJ2-2; D is possibly TRBD2 (5 bases). The CDR3 has 12 residues. Germline loops: CDR1 MNHEY, CDR2 SMNVEV (reference sequence). Trimming took off 10 bases at V and 6 bases at J, with 12 bases between the two ends. Here the CDR3 DNA reads TGTGCCACCAAAAAGGGAGCCGGGGAGCTGTTTTTT. Protein sequence: CATKKGAGELFF.

The sample holds one count of this clone. The rearrangement joins TRBV18 to TRBJ2-2; 12 nucleotides line up with TRBD2. Trimming took 3 bases from V and 2 from J; bases not matched to a gene: 7. The CDR3 loop spans 18 amino acids. Looked up from germline, CDR1 is KGHSH and CDR2 is LQKENI. CDR3 in DNA: TGTGCCAGCTCACCTCCGGGACTAGCGGGTAGCAACACCGGGGAGCTGTTTTTT. It yields the protein CASSPPGLAGSNTGELFF.

CDR3 bases: TGTGCCAGCAGCCAAGAGGGTTCCTACGAGCAGTACTTC. Its protein is CASSQEGSYEQYF. This chain links TRBV4-2 with TRBJ2-7; D is ambiguous. Germline V gives CDR1 LGHNA, CDR2 YNFKEQ. Trimming took off 0 bases at V and 1 base at J, with 4 bases between the two ends. The CDR3 sequence is 13 residues long.

The V gene is TRBV27, the J gene TRBJ2-3, with 9 nucleotides matching TRBD2. V gave up 3 bases and J gave up 1 base; unmatched junction bases: 2. The CDR3 spans 15 residues. Germline lookup yields CDR1 MNHEY and CDR2 SMNVEV (reference sequence). This CDR3 reads CASSLERGGTDTQYF. CDR3 coding DNA: TGTGCCAGCAGTTTGGAGCGGGGGGGCACAGATACGCAGTATTTT.

The V gene is TRBV30, the J gene TRBJ2-1; D unresolved. From germline, CDR1 is GTSNPN and CDR2 SVGIG (reference sequence). Trimming took 0 bases from V and 1 from J, leaving 4 bases between them. The length of the CDR3 is 13 residues. The CDR3 loop is CAWSVLSYNEQFF. DNA for the CDR3: TGTGCCTGGAGTGTACTTTCCTACAATGAGCAGTTCTTC.

V and J are TRBV11-2 and TRBJ1-2; D unclear. The V gene lost 8 bases and the J gene lost 7 bases, with 17 bases spanning the gap. This CDR3 has 13 residues. The V gene's germline CDR1 is SGHAT and CDR2 FQNNGV. The CDR3 bases are TGTGCCAGCGAGATTATGGTGGATAGTGGCTACACCTTC. Translated: CASEIMVDSGYTF.

The chain couples TRBV30 to TRBJ2-1; 9 nucleotides match TRBD1. Trimming cost V 2 bases and J 6 bases; bases outside gene matches: 8. Per the germline V gene, CDR1 is GTSNPN and CDR2 is SVGIG (reference sequence). CDR3 length: 15 amino acids. The CDR3 loop reads CAWSSTGTGRNEQFF. The CDR3 DNA follows: TGTGCCTGGAGTTCCACCGGGACAGGGCGCAATGAGCAGTTCTTC.

This clone was detected a few times. For the CDR3, the DNA is TGCGCCAGCAGCTTGGGGACAGGGGGCGCCTACAATGAGCAGTTCTTC. This gives the protein CASSLGTGGAYNEQFF. This rearrangement joins TRBV5-1 to TRBJ2-1; 11 bases line up with TRBD1. The junction had 1 base not matched to a gene; V was cut back by 0 bases and J by 2 bases. The CDR3 is made up of 16 amino acids. CDR1 is SGHRS, CDR2 YFSETQ, per germline.

The V gene is TRBV5-4, the J gene TRBJ1-2; possibly TRBD1 for D (5 bases). V lost 7 bases and J 8 bases, leaving 18 bases between the germline ends. The CDR3 length is 13 residues. Germline V gene data show CDR1 as SGHNT and CDR2 as YYREEE (reference sequence). CDR3 protein: CASALGGTRGYTF. CDR3 DNA sequence: TGTGCCAGCGCCTTGGGGGGGACGCGGGGCTACACCTTC.